The 30 T cell receptor beta chains below come from one sample, sequenced in a study of blood T cells in healthy people across ages. Using a J-beta primer mix together with a sample-barcoded 5' primer, a second PCR was run for about 7 to 12 cycles. TCRdb ran MiXCR on the 5' RACE reads and lists one entry per CDR3 protein. Here the sample spans around 750,000 distinct CDR3 sequences, about 55% being singletons. The sample comprised blood. Every receptor here comes from a man older than 75 in good health.

The CDR3 nucleotides are TGTGCCAGCAGTAAGACAGGGAGGGGGGCCAACGTCCTGACTTTC. Protein: CASSKTGRGANVLTF. This chain links TRBV12-3 or TRBV12-4 with TRBJ2-6, with D tentatively TRBD1 (7 bases). This CDR3 comprises 15 residues. V was clipped by 5 bases and J by 4 bases, with 12 bases between them.

The chain recombines TRBV12-5 with TRBJ2-2; 7 bases match TRBD2. Germline-derived CDR1 and CDR2 are LGHNT and FRNRAP. V lost 0 bases, J lost 1 base, and 5 bases stayed unmatched. CDR3 length: 17 residues. As DNA, the CDR3 is TGTGCTAGTGGTTTGGTATCTGAGCGGGAGAACACCGGGGAGCTGTTTTTT. Translated, it gives CASGLVSERENTGELFF.

The rearrangement uses TRBV15 and TRBJ2-1; no reliable D call. The CDR3 sequence is 11 residues long. CDR1 LNHNV and CDR2 YYDKDF come from the germline V gene (reference sequence). V was shortened by 5 bases and J by 5 bases, with 4 bases between the two germline ends. The CDR3, as DNA: TGTGCCACCAGCCGAAACAATGAGCAGTTCTTC. Encoded protein: CATSRNNEQFF. Complete variable domain (other parts from reference TRBV15 and TRBJ2-1): DAMVIQNPRYQVTQFGKPVTLSCSQTLNHNVMYWYQQKSSQAPKLLFHYYDKDFNNEADTPDNFQSRRPNTSFCFLDIRSPGLGDTAMYLCATSRNNEQFFGPGTRLTVL.

The genes are TRBV11-2 and TRBJ2-7; D unresolved. Trimming took 5 bases from V and 3 from J, leaving 11 bases between them. Germline V gives CDR1 SGHAT, CDR2 FQNNGV. CDR3 size: 13 residues. CDR3 sequence (DNA): TGTGCCAGCAGCAATACTTACCTCTACGAGCAGTACTTC. This translates into CASSNTYLYEQYF.

V and J are TRBV6-5 and TRBJ2-1, with 7 bases that match TRBD2. From germline, CDR1 is MNHEY and CDR2 SVGAGI. The CDR3 sequence is 15 residues long. The V gene end was trimmed by 5 bases and the J gene end by 7 bases; junction bases not matched to a gene: 11. CDR3 nucleotides: TGTGCCAGCAGTCGAGCGGGGTCAGCGGGGAATGAGCAGTTCTTC. Translating it yields CASSRAGSAGNEQFF.

This clonotype was seen a few times. This rearrangement joins TRBV20-1 to TRBJ2-5, with TRBD2 matching over 15 bases. The DNA end favors TRBJ2-7, so the J call may be wrong. Germline assignment: CDR1 DFQATT and CDR2 SNEGSKA (reference sequence). The CDR3 extends over 15 amino acids. The CDR3 nucleotides read TGCAGTGCCCCCGGACTAGCGGGAGGGCCGTACGAGCAGTACTTC. This gives the protein CSAPGLAGGPYEQYF.

The gene calls are TRBV20-1 and TRBJ2-1, with TRBD2 identical over 10 bases. Germline-derived CDR1 and CDR2 are DFQATT and SNEGSKA (reference sequence). The ends lost 3 bases at V and 6 bases at J; junction bases unmatched: 8. CDR3 length equals 15 residues. The CDR3 DNA reads TGCAGTGCTAGCTTTGCTAGCGGGAGCAGCAATGAGCAGTTCTTC. It is translated as CSASFASGSSNEQFF.

The V call is TRBV7-3, the J call TRBJ2-3, with D perhaps TRBD1 or TRBD2 (5 bases each). The CDR3 loop spans 16 amino acids. Trimming shortened V by 5 bases and J by 0 bases, and 15 bases separated the two germline ends. Germline V gene sequence: CDR1 SGHTA, CDR2 FQGTGA. Here the CDR3 DNA reads TGTGCCAGCAGCCCTTGGGGGACGTTAAGCACAGATACGCAGTATTTT. Encoded protein: CASSPWGTLSTDTQYF.

This chain joins TRBV29-1 and TRBJ2-1; 13 bases map to TRBD2. CDR1 is SQVTM and CDR2 is ANQGSEA in the germline V gene. Trimming took 5 bases from V and 9 from J; bases not matched to a gene: 4. This CDR3 is built from 13 residues. CDR3 loop: CSVRTSGRSEQFF. DNA of the CDR3: TGCAGCGTTAGGACTAGCGGGAGAAGTGAGCAGTTCTTC.

The rearrangement uses TRBV13 and TRBJ1-4; D is perhaps TRBD1 (6 bases). Germline CDR1 PRHDT, CDR2 FYEKMQ (reference sequence). CDR3 length equals 16 residues. With 2 bases removed from V and 5 bases from J, the gap between germline ends came to 15 bases. The CDR3: CASSLQGRGENEKLFF. The DNA for the CDR3 is TGTGCCAGCAGCTTACAGGGGCGAGGGGAAAATGAAAAACTGTTTTTT.

The chain joins TRBV5-1 to TRBJ1-5, with no clear D. Between the trimmed V and J ends, which lost 4 bases and 2 bases, there was a span of 13 bases. The CDR3 covers 15 residues. Looked up from germline, CDR1 is SGHRS and CDR2 is YFSETQ. CDR3 loop: CASSHEDPRNQPQHF. In nucleotides, the CDR3 is TGCGCCAGCAGCCATGAGGACCCGCGCAATCAGCCCCAGCATTTT.

The chain carries TRBV29-1 and TRBJ2-6, with D perhaps TRBD2 (7 bases). CDR1 and CDR2 (germline): SQVTM, ANQGSEA. Between the trimmed V and J ends, which lost 8 bases and 4 bases, there was a span of 12 bases. The CDR3 has 13 residues. The CDR3, as DNA: TGCAGCATCGGGGGGCTCGGGGCCAACGTCCTGACTTTC. It codes for CSIGGLGANVLTF.

On this clonotype: A much bigger clone sits one base away, suggesting this may be a read error. CDR3 sequence (DNA): TGTGCCAGCAGCCCGGCGGAGAACACAGATACGCAGTATTTT. This sequence encodes CASSPAENTDTQYF. J is TRBJ2-3 and V is TRBV9; no definite D call. Germline V gives CDR1 SGDLS, CDR2 YYNGEE. The V end was cut by 4 bases, the J end by 2 bases, with 11 bases between. This CDR3 has 14 amino acids. Supplemented by reference TRBV9 and TRBJ2-3, the full variable domain reads DSGVTQTPKHLITATGQRVTLRCSPRSGDLSVYWYQQSLDQGLQFLIQYYNGEERAKGNILERFSAQQFPDLHSELNLSSLELGDSALYFCASSPAENTDTQYFGPGTRLTVL.

The chain combines TRBV6-5 with TRBJ1-2; D not certain. This CDR3 is built from 16 residues. V lost 6 bases, J lost 5 bases, and 22 bases lay in between. Per the germline V gene, CDR1 is MNHEY and CDR2 is SVGAGI. The CDR3 spells CASSTLPGYGGYGYTF. The CDR3 nucleotides are TGTGCCAGCAGCACCCTCCCCGGGTACGGCGGTTATGGCTACACCTTC.

For the CDR3, the DNA is TGCGCCAGCAGCTCCGGCTTAGGGGCCCACAATGAGCAGTTCTTC. Protein sequence: CASSSGLGAHNEQFF. The chain recombines TRBV5-1 with TRBJ2-1; a weak D match, TRBD1 (5 bases). The CDR3 contains 15 residues. V lost 3 bases and J lost 5, with 15 bases in between. Germline V gene sequence: CDR1 SGHRS, CDR2 YFSETQ.

This sequence joins TRBV20-1 and TRBJ1-2; tentative D call: TRBD1 (5 bases). Between the trimmed V and J ends, which lost 1 base and 8 bases, there was a span of 17 bases. CDR1 and CDR2 (germline): DFQATT, SNEGSKA (reference sequence). This CDR3 region has 14 residues. Here the CDR3 DNA reads TGCAGTGCTAGAGGGCCGCAGGGAGTAGAGGGCTACACCTTC. Amino acid sequence: CSARGPQGVEGYTF.

The chain couples TRBV20-1 to TRBJ2-1, with 8 bases matching TRBD2. With 1 base clipped from V and 4 bases from J, the junction kept 12 bases outside the gene matches. CDR1 and CDR2 from the germline V gene are DFQATT and SNEGSKA (reference sequence). This CDR3 spans 17 amino acids. This chain's CDR3 is CSARGQGRGGEYNEQFF. CDR3 sequence (DNA): TGCAGTGCTAGAGGTCAGGGTCGGGGGGGAGAATACAATGAGCAGTTCTTC.

The chain links TRBV28 to TRBJ1-4, with D perhaps TRBD1 (6 bases). This CDR3 spans 15 amino acids. Germline values: CDR1 MDHEN, CDR2 SYDVKM. Trimming removed 8 bases at V and 5 bases at J, with 18 bases between. CDR3 residues: CASAPRGRGNEKLFF. The DNA of the CDR3 is TGTGCCAGCGCCCCCAGGGGCAGGGGAAATGAAAAACTGTTTTTT. The variable domain in full, completed from reference TRBV28 and TRBJ1-4, reads DVKVTQSSRYLVKRTGEKVFLECVQDMDHENMFWYRQDPGLGLRLIYFSYDVKMKEKGDIPEGYSVSREKKERFSLILESASTNQTSMYLCASAPRGRGNEKLFFGSGTQLSVL.

This chain links TRBV28 with TRBJ1-6, with 7 bases aligning to TRBD1. Germline trimming cut 11 bases from V and 2 bases from J; bases unmatched to any gene: 0. This CDR3 contains 12 residues. CDR1 and CDR2 from the germline V gene are MDHEN and SYDVKM. CDR3 in amino acids: CAGQAYNSPLHF. The CDR3 DNA reads TGTGCCGGACAGGCCTATAATTCACCCCTCCACTTT.

This clonotype was seen a few times. This sequence joins TRBV6-5 and TRBJ1-6; the match to TRBD1 covers 7 bases. J lost 0 bases, V lost 10 bases, and 6 bases had no gene match. CDR3 size: 15 residues. The germline gives CDR1 MNHEY, CDR2 SVGAGI. The CDR3 DNA follows: TGTGCCACAAAACAGGGGAGCTCCTATAATTCACCCCTCCACTTT. Its protein is CATKQGSSYNSPLHF.

CDR3 protein: CASRTGQGAFLSPLHF. CDR3 DNA sequence: TGTGCCAGCAGAACCGGACAGGGGGCTTTTTTATCACCCCTCCACTTT. The chain is built from TRBV28 and TRBJ1-6; 11 bases map to TRBD1. The CDR3 consists of 16 residues. Germline CDR1 and CDR2: MDHEN and SYDVKM. Trimming took 6 bases from V and 10 from J; bases not matched to a gene: 11.

The J gene is TRBJ2-5, the V gene TRBV20-1; 9 nucleotides match TRBD2. The tail of the sequence fits TRBJ2-7 better, so the J call may be wrong. Germline CDR1 reads DFQATT; CDR2 reads SNEGSKA (reference sequence). The CDR3 sequence is 14 residues long. The CDR3 loop reads CSAPAQREVCEQYF. The CDR3 DNA reads as TGCAGTGCCCCCGCGCAGCGGGAGGTTTGCGAGCAGTACTTC.

The CDR3 loop reads CAWTLPGTGHRYAYF. The CDR3 DNA is TGTGCCTGGACCCTCCCCGGGACAGGGCACAGATACGCGTATTTT. The V call is TRBV30, the J call TRBJ2-3, with 9 nucleotides matching TRBD1. CDR1 and CDR2 (germline): GTSNPN, SVGIG (reference sequence). The CDR3 spans 15 residues. V lost 4 bases to trimming and J lost 14 bases; unmatched junction nucleotides: 19.

This clonotype has only a few counts. This sequence joins TRBV10-3 and TRBJ2-6; D gene ambiguous. The V gene's germline CDR1 is ENHRY and CDR2 SYGVKD. V gave up 3 bases and J gave up 4 bases, with 4 bases separating them. This CDR3 contains 13 residues. The CDR3 coding sequence is TGTGCCATCAGTGATCCCGGGGCCAACGTCCTGACTTTC. It is translated as CAISDPGANVLTF.

V and J are TRBV5-1 and TRBJ2-5; tentatively, D is TRBD2 (5 bases). Trimming took 4 bases from V and 1 from J, leaving 11 bases between them. The CDR3 is 14 residues long. Germline loops: CDR1 SGHRS, CDR2 YFSETQ. This CDR3 reads CASSTGGPQETQYF. Here the CDR3 DNA reads TGCGCCAGCAGCACCGGAGGACCCCAAGAGACCCAGTACTTC.

The chain links TRBV10-3 to TRBJ1-2, with D unclear. The CDR3 is 14 residues long. The germline CDR1 and CDR2 sequences are ENHRY and SYGVKD. Trimming left V 5 bases short and J 9 bases short, with 19 bases between. The CDR3 loop is CAISPRVNSSRYTF. CDR3 DNA: TGTGCCATCAGTCCGAGGGTGAACTCTTCCCGCTACACCTTC.

The CDR3 loop is CASSGGGQFIYNEQFF. The CDR3 region has the DNA TGTGCCAGCAGTGGGGGGGGACAGTTTATTTACAATGAGCAGTTCTTC. The rearrangement joins TRBV27 to TRBJ2-1; D assignment may be TRBD1 or TRBD2 (7 bases each). The CDR3 has 16 amino acids. V shed 5 bases and J shed 4 bases, with 18 bases lying between them. The germline gives CDR1 MNHEY, CDR2 SMNVEV (reference sequence).

The chain has TRBV6-5 and TRBJ2-5, with D perhaps given as TRBD1 or TRBD2 (6 bases each). Germline V lookup: CDR1 MNHEY, CDR2 SVGAGI. Trimming shortened V by 3 bases and J by 5 bases, and 13 bases separated the two germline ends. CDR3 length: 14 residues. CDR3 amino acids: CASSYGGLAETQYF. The CDR3 DNA reads as TGTGCCAGCAGTTATGGGGGGCTAGCTGAGACCCAGTACTTC.

The CDR3 coding sequence is TGTGCCATCAGCTCGGGACAGGGTAACAATGAGCAGTTCTTC. Residues: CAISSGQGNNEQFF. The rearrangement uses TRBV10-3 and TRBJ2-1; 9 bases align to TRBD1. CDR1 and CDR2 from the germline V gene are ENHRY and SYGVKD. The length of the CDR3 is 14 residues. Unmatched junction bases numbered 5, after V lost 6 bases and J lost 5 bases.

This clonotype was picked up a small number of times. The chain combines TRBV28 with TRBJ2-5, with TRBD1 matching 8 bases. There are 15 residues in the CDR3. The junction had 8 bases not matched to a gene; V was cut back by 6 bases and J by 2 bases. Germline CDR1 is MDHEN and CDR2 is SYDVKM. CDR3 DNA: TGTGCCAGCAGGGCAACAGGGGGAGATCAAGAGACCCAGTACTTC. It yields the protein CASRATGGDQETQYF.